The source of this T cell receptor (beta chain) is a study of shared clonotypes between healthy human individuals. General study findings and limits: There were few donors, and this limited the genetic and exposure-history diversity represented.

Germline loops: CDR1 MNHEY, CDR2 SVGAGI. This CDR3 has 14 residues. After removal of 6 bases from V and 8 bases from J, the junction contained 9 bases not matched to a gene. Assay used: immunoSEQ multiplex PCR; TCRdb lists only in-frame clones, some missing. Among around 2,000,000 clones listed, 95% were seen once. On this clone itself: No antigen is known for it.

The sequence was collected from a man between 18 and 35 years old in good health. The rearrangement links TRBV6-5 to TRBJ1-4, with 7 bases lining up with TRBD1. Specimen: naive CD4+ T cells sorted from blood. Subset reported: CD45RA+ positively selected. The CDR3 is CASSMTGKREKLFF. DNA for the CDR3: TGTGCCAGCAGCATGACAGGGAAACGGGAAAAACTGTTTTTT.